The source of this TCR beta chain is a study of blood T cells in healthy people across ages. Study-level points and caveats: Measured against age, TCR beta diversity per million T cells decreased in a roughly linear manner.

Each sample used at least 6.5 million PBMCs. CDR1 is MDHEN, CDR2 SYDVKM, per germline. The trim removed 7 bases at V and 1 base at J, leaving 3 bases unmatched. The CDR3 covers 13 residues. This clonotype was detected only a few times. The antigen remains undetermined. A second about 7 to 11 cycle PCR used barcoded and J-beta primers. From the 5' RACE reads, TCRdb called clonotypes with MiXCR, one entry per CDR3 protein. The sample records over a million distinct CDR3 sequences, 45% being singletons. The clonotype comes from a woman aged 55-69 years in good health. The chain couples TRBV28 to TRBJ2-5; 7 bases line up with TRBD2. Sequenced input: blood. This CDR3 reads CASTTGGQETQYF. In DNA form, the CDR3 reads TGTGCCAGCACCACGGGGGGCCAAGAGACCCAGTACTTC.